The 26 T cell receptor beta chains below were found in one sample sequenced in a study of T cell changes during pregnancy in multiple sclerosis (dated by TCRdb to the late 2010s). To prepare the library, the immunoSEQ multiplex PCR assay was applied. TCRdb stores this immuneACCESS table with in-frame sequences only. Part of the clones is absent; in the studies checked, under half of the shortfall reflects unresolved V genes, and no reason is known for the rest. This sample is represented by just under 85,000 clones; roughly nine tenths of them were singletons. Approximately 2.4% of the sample comes from the top ten. The starting material was peripheral blood, obtained in the first trimester of pregnancy. The receptors were gathered from a female donor with multiple sclerosis, enrolled in a pregnancy study.

J is TRBJ1-6 and V is TRBV5-1; D call uncertain. The V gene lost 5 bases and the J gene lost 7 bases, with 13 bases spanning the gap. The CDR3 consists of 14 residues. CDR1 is SGHRS and CDR2 is YFSETQ in the germline V gene. The CDR3 region has the DNA TGCGCCAGCAGGGCCCTAGGATTAAATTCACCCCTCCACTTT. Translation: CASRALGLNSPLHF.

This CDR3 reads CASSPPVAGGDTQYF. The CDR3, as DNA: TGTGCCAGCTCACCACCGGTTGCAGGGGGAGATACGCAGTATTTT. V gene TRBV18 combines with J gene TRBJ2-3; TRBD1 aligns across 7 bases. The CDR3 is 15 amino acids. CDR1 is KGHSH, CDR2 LQKENI, per germline. Trimming at V came to 0 bases and at J to 5 bases, leaving 5 bases not matched to a gene.

The CDR3 loop is CAWSSAGGAYNYGYTF. CDR3 DNA sequence: TGTGCCTGGAGTTCTGCAGGGGGCGCCTACAACTATGGCTACACCTTC. The V gene is TRBV30, the J gene TRBJ1-2; 8 nucleotides align to TRBD1. The length of the CDR3 is 16 residues. Unmatched junction bases numbered 10, after V lost 2 bases and J lost 2 bases. Germline CDR1 is GTSNPN and CDR2 is SVGIG (reference sequence).

This clone was detected once. The rearrangement links TRBV4-3 to TRBJ1-2; no clear D gene. CDR3 length: 15 amino acids. Germline V gene lookup returns CDR1 LGHNA and CDR2 YSLEER. Trimming pared 1 base from V and 4 bases from J, leaving 13 bases between. The DNA of the CDR3 is TGCGCCAGCAGCCAAGTGGGCGAAGGCATCTATGGCTACACCTTC. Encoded protein: CASSQVGEGIYGYTF.

The CDR3 region has the DNA TGTGCCAGCTCACCAGGACAGGGAGGAAAGCCCCAGCATTTT. This codes for CASSPGQGGKPQHF. The chain carries TRBV18 and TRBJ1-5; 8 nucleotides agree with TRBD1. The CDR3 extends over 14 amino acids. The trim removed 2 bases at V and 8 bases at J, leaving 5 bases unmatched. Germline V CDR1 and CDR2: KGHSH, LQKENI.

The chain recombines TRBV5-4 with TRBJ1-2; TRBD1 agrees at 7 bases. With V trimmed by 2 bases and J by 1 base, 5 bases remained unmatched. This CDR3 contains 15 residues. CDR1 and CDR2 from the germline V gene are SGHNT and YYREEE (reference sequence). CDR3 bases: TGTGCCAGCAGCTTAAGGGACAGAGATAACTATGGCTACACCTTC. Protein sequence: CASSLRDRDNYGYTF.

CDR3: CASSQEFSGTGGGSSEKLFF. In DNA, the CDR3 is TGCGCCAGCAGCCAAGAATTCAGTGGGACAGGGGGGGGGAGTTCGGAAAAACTGTTTTTT. The chain has TRBV4-3 and TRBJ1-4; 11 bases line up with TRBD1. The CDR3 has 20 amino acids. V shed 0 bases and J 8 bases; nucleotides not matched to a gene: 17. Germline V gene sequence: CDR1 LGHNA, CDR2 YSLEER.

This clone has more than one count but fewer than ten. The rearrangement uses TRBV5-1 and TRBJ2-1; 7 nucleotides match TRBD2. J was trimmed by 7 bases and V by 6 bases; bases with no gene match: 7. Germline loops: CDR1 SGHRS, CDR2 YFSETQ. There are 13 residues in the CDR3. In DNA, the CDR3 is TGCGCCAGCAACCCAACCGGGGGGAATGAGCAGTTCTTC. This sequence encodes CASNPTGGNEQFF.

This sequence joins TRBV28 and TRBJ2-2; TRBD2 agrees at 9 bases. The CDR3 length is 17 residues. The germline V gene encodes CDR1 MDHEN and CDR2 SYDVKM. V was pared by 5 bases and J by 0 bases, with 7 bases of the junction left unmatched. This CDR3 reads CASSPSGLAPNTGELFF. The CDR3 DNA follows: TGTGCCAGCAGTCCCTCAGGACTAGCGCCGAACACCGGGGAGCTGTTTTTT.

This clone came up once. The chain is built from TRBV5-5 and TRBJ1-4, with D unresolved. Per the germline V gene, CDR1 is SGHKS and CDR2 is YYEKEE (reference sequence). V gave up 0 bases and J gave up 4 bases, with 10 bases separating them. This CDR3 spans 15 amino acids. Here the CDR3 reads CASSLVFGINEKLFF. CDR3 DNA: TGTGCCAGCAGCTTGGTTTTCGGGATTAATGAAAAACTGTTTTTT.

J is TRBJ1-1 and V is TRBV7-6; 7 nucleotides match TRBD1. In germline, CDR1 is SGHVS, CDR2 FNYEAQ. The ends lost 0 bases at V and 2 bases at J; junction bases unmatched: 9. This CDR3 has 17 amino acids. CDR3 sequence (DNA): TGTGCCAGCAGCTTAGCATCAGGGGGATCGAGAAACACTGAAGCTTTCTTT. This gives the protein CASSLASGGSRNTEAFF.

The J gene is TRBJ1-2, the V gene TRBV5-4, with 8 nucleotides matching TRBD1. This CDR3 has 13 residues. Germline trimming cut 7 bases from V and 4 bases from J; bases unmatched to any gene: 6. Germline loops: CDR1 SGHNT, CDR2 YYREEE (reference sequence). The chain's CDR3 is CASFRQGSYGYTF. The CDR3 DNA sequence: TGTGCCAGCTTCCGACAGGGGAGCTATGGCTACACCTTC.

The chain couples TRBV28 to TRBJ2-1; 8 bases align to TRBD2. The CDR3 contains 14 residues. Germline-derived CDR1 and CDR2 are MDHEN and SYDVKM. Germline trimming cut 7 bases from V and 7 bases from J; bases unmatched to any gene: 9. CDR3 amino acids: CASIPGGPVNEQFF. CDR3 bases: TGTGCCAGCATCCCGGGAGGGCCCGTTAATGAGCAGTTCTTC.

The J gene is TRBJ2-5, the V gene TRBV6-5, with 12 positions matching TRBD2. Germline values: CDR1 MNHEY, CDR2 SVGAGI. CDR3 length equals 13 residues. V lost 6 bases, J lost 5 bases, and 1 base stayed unmatched. Here the CDR3 reads CASSGTSGETQYF. The DNA for the CDR3 is TGTGCCAGCAGCGGGACTAGCGGGGAGACCCAGTACTTC.

The chain's CDR3 is CASSFERSSGNTIYF. Written as DNA, the CDR3 is TGTGCCAGCAGCTTTGAACGGAGCTCTGGAAACACCATATATTTT. This sequence joins TRBV11-3 and TRBJ1-3; no clear D. Germline assignment: CDR1 SGHNT and CDR2 YENEEA. The CDR3 loop spans 15 amino acids. Trimming took off 3 bases at V and 0 bases at J, with 9 bases between the two ends.

The CDR3 here is CASRFTGGGTEAFF. The CDR3 coding sequence is TGTGCCAGCAGATTCACAGGGGGTGGGACTGAAGCTTTCTTT. The rearrangement links TRBV5-6 to TRBJ1-1; 8 nucleotides align to TRBD1. V was clipped by 5 bases and J by 5 bases; unmatched bases: 8. Germline V CDR1 and CDR2: SGHDT, YYEEEE. The CDR3 has 14 amino acids.

V and J are TRBV30 and TRBJ2-7; the D gene is possibly TRBD2 (5 bases). V was shortened by 0 bases and J by 5 bases, with 5 bases between the two germline ends. Germline-derived CDR1 and CDR2 are GTSNPN and SVGIG (reference sequence). This CDR3 spans 11 amino acids. CDR3 sequence: CAWSVLDEQYF. In DNA form, the CDR3 reads TGTGCCTGGAGTGTACTAGACGAGCAGTACTTC.

The J gene is TRBJ1-1, the V gene TRBV7-9, with a possible D match to TRBD1 (6 bases). The V gene lost 5 bases and the J gene lost 5 bases, with 18 bases spanning the gap. The CDR3 loop spans 15 amino acids. CDR1 is SEHNR, CDR2 FQNEAQ, per germline (reference sequence). The CDR3 reads CASSTITGLGTEAFF. Written as DNA, the CDR3 is TGTGCCAGCAGCACAATAACAGGGTTGGGTACTGAAGCTTTCTTT.

This clone was counted a single time. This chain joins TRBV28 and TRBJ1-6; TRBD1 matches 8 bases. Germline trimming cut 4 bases from V and 5 bases from J; bases unmatched to any gene: 16. Germline loops: CDR1 MDHEN, CDR2 SYDVKM. The CDR3 contains 19 residues. The CDR3 sequence: CASSSYDWDRWGDNSPLHF. The DNA of the CDR3 is TGTGCCAGCAGTTCCTACGATTGGGACAGGTGGGGCGATAATTCACCCCTCCACTTT.

The V and J genes are TRBV18 and TRBJ1-2; no definite D call. The CDR3 spans 12 residues. The germline gives CDR1 KGHSH, CDR2 LQKENI. The V end was cut by 0 bases, the J end by 8 bases, with 7 bases between. CDR3 DNA sequence: TGTGCCAGCTCACCACCGTCGGGGGGCTACACCTTC. This encodes CASSPPSGGYTF. Using reference TRBV18 and TRBJ1-2 for the parts outside the CDR3, the full variable domain is NAGVMQNPRHLVRRRGQEARLRCSPMKGHSHVYWYRQLPEEGLKFMVYLQKENIIDESGMPKERFSAEFPKEGPSILRIQQVVRGDSAAYFCASSPPSGGYTFGSGTRLTVV.

This chain links TRBV7-9 with TRBJ2-1, with a weak D call TRBD2 (6 bases). The CDR3 is 14 residues long. Deletions cut 6 bases from V and 3 bases from J, with 12 bases between. Germline V CDR1 and CDR2: SEHNR, FQNEAQ (reference sequence). CDR3 region: CASRAGLLYNEQFF. CDR3 sequence (DNA): TGTGCCAGCAGGGCGGGACTCCTCTACAATGAGCAGTTCTTC.

The rearrangement uses TRBV28 and TRBJ1-1, with TRBD1 matching 8 bases. The V segment lost 5 bases and the J segment 1 base; nucleotides outside the gene matches: 6. The CDR3 extends over 15 amino acids. The germline V gene has CDR1 MDHEN and CDR2 SYDVKM. DNA for the CDR3: TGTGCCAGCAGTCCCTCCGGGACAGGGAACACTGAAGCTTTCTTT. Translation gives CASSPSGTGNTEAFF.

The chain uses TRBV29-1 and TRBJ1-2; a possible D gene is TRBD1 (5 bases). V shed 4 bases and J shed 4 bases, with 13 bases lying between them. The germline V gene encodes CDR1 SQVTM and CDR2 ANQGSEA. CDR3 size: 13 residues. CDR3 in DNA: TGCAGCGTTGGGGCAGGGAGGACCTATGGCTACACCTTC. Translated: CSVGAGRTYGYTF.

This clone was observed a handful of times. The rearrangement links TRBV30 to TRBJ1-2, with D possibly TRBD1 on 6 matching bases. Trimming pared 0 bases from V and 4 bases from J, leaving 18 bases between. CDR1 and CDR2 from the germline V gene are GTSNPN and SVGIG (reference sequence). The CDR3 sequence is 16 residues long. CDR3 sequence (DNA): TGTGCCTGGAGTGTACCCAACTCCGGGACAATCTATGGCTACACCTTC. Translating gives CAWSVPNSGTIYGYTF.

This clone was seen only a few times. V is TRBV7-9 and J is TRBJ1-6, with unresolved D. The CDR3 has 13 residues. Germline CDR1 and CDR2: SEHNR and FQNEAQ (reference sequence). V lost 4 bases and J 6 bases, leaving 7 bases between the germline ends. CDR3 residues: CASSSEANSPLHF. CDR3 DNA sequence: TGTGCCAGCAGCTCCGAGGCTAATTCACCCCTCCACTTT.

V and J are TRBV2 and TRBJ2-3; D gene uncertain. The V end was cut by 3 bases, the J end by 0 bases, with 10 bases between. From germline, CDR1 is SNHLY and CDR2 FYNNEI. There are 15 residues in the CDR3. This CDR3 is CASSDRLGSTDTQYF. CDR3 DNA sequence: TGTGCCAGCAGTGATCGGCTAGGAAGCACAGATACGCAGTATTTT.